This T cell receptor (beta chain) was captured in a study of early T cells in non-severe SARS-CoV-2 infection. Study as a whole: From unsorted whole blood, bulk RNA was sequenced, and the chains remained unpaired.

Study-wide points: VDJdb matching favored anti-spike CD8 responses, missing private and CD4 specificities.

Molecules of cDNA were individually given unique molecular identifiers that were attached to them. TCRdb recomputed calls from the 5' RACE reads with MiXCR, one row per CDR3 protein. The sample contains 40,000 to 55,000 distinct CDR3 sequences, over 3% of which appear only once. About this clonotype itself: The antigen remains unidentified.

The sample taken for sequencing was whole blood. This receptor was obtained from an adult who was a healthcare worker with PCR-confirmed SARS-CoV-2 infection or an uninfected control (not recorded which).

In DNA, the CDR3 is TGTGCCAGCTCACCAAACGGAAACACTGAAGCTTTCTTT. Translated: CASSPNGNTEAFF. This rearrangement joins TRBV18 to TRBJ1-1; D call uncertain. V lost 2 bases and J lost 2, with 6 bases in between. Looked up from germline, CDR1 is KGHSH and CDR2 is LQKENI. The CDR3 sequence is 13 residues long.